The source of this TCR beta chain is a study of T cell clones after liver transplantation. Study summary: Third-party-reactive TCRbeta sequences from pre-transplant mixed lymphocyte reactions served as antigen-independent comparators. The study's findings and limits: The donor-reactive repertoire was only partly measurable in a couple of subjects, lacking donor cells.

Sequencing was performed with immunoSEQ multiplex PCR; in TCRdb, only in-frame clones are kept and a portion is missing. The sample lists roughly 100,000 clones, 80% to 90% occurring once. Trimming shortened V by 10 bases and J by 10 bases, and 20 bases separated the two germline ends. Germline-derived CDR1 and CDR2 are SNHLY and FYNNEI. The CDR3 consists of 14 residues. Concerning this clone itself: Its specificity is not known.

The clonotype originates from a human patient who received a liver transplant. Some T cells may be the graft donor's. The specimen comprised CD4+ T cells from blood, sampled approximately 50 months after liver transplant. This chain links TRBV2 with TRBJ1-6; TRBD1 might be the D (5 bases). The CDR3 loop reads CATIAGTTGSPLHF. The CDR3 nucleotides are TGTGCCACTATCGCCGGGACGACGGGATCACCCCTCCACTTT.